This TCR beta chain emerged from a study of cytomegalovirus exposure and HLA in healthy donors. The CDR3 loop spans 13 amino acids. V was clipped by 5 bases and J by 4 bases, with 9 bases between them. The germline V gene encodes CDR1 MNHNY and CDR2 SVGAGI (reference sequence). This clone was counted a few times. Produced via immunoSEQ multiplex PCR; TCRdb's table is partial and in-frame only. The data contain under 200,000 clones, approximately 78% of them singletons. The V and J genes are TRBV6-6 and TRBJ1-5, with D tentatively TRBD1 (5 bases). The sequenced sample was PBMCs. The TCR originated in a woman aged 25 to 39 in good health and CMV-seronegative. CDR3 nucleotides: TGTGCCAGCAGTGACAGCTCAAATCAGCCCCAGCATTTT. Translated, it gives CASSDSSNQPQHF.